The 18 T cell receptor beta chains below come from one sample, sequenced in a study of T-cell memory formation after mild COVID-19. Each CDR3 protein gets one entry after TCRdb re-called the 5' RACE reads with MiXCR. The top ten clones hold about a fifth of a sample with hundreds of thousands of distinct CDR3 sequences, about a sixth of them seen once. The source material was PBMCs or a T cell subset sorted from them (not recorded which). These receptors were obtained from a man younger than 35 who had mild COVID-19 (a few samples of this study predate the infection). Cell type and time point are not known.

This clonotype has just a few counts. V and J are TRBV12-3 or TRBV12-4 and TRBJ2-4; D not resolved. The V end lost 6 bases, the J end lost 5 bases, and 14 bases lay between the germline ends. The CDR3 covers 14 residues. CDR3 protein: CASRESGRENIQYF. CDR3 nucleotide sequence: TGTGCCAGCAGGGAGAGTGGTCGTGAAAACATTCAGTACTTC.

The gene calls are TRBV7-2 and TRBJ2-5; D possibly matches TRBD1 or TRBD2 (5 bases each). Trimming stripped 4 bases from V and 4 bases from J, with 19 bases between. CDR3 length equals 16 residues. Germline V CDR1 and CDR2: SGHTA, FQGNSA. The CDR3 protein is CASSSGLRGLRETQYF. In DNA form, the CDR3 reads TGTGCCAGCAGCTCAGGGTTGAGGGGTCTCAGAGAGACCCAGTACTTC.

This clonotype was seen repeatedly, ten times or more. The V gene is TRBV6-5, the J gene TRBJ2-2; TRBD2 matches 7 bases. Trimming removed 5 bases from V and 2 bases from J; junction bases left unmatched: 5. CDR3 size: 15 residues. Germline CDR1 MNHEY, CDR2 SVGAGI. This chain's CDR3 is CASSPAGANTGELFF. CDR3 nucleotide sequence: TGTGCCAGCAGTCCCGCGGGAGCTAACACCGGGGAGCTGTTTTTT.

There are many counts of this clonotype. The chain uses TRBV5-1 and TRBJ2-1; TRBD2 might be the D (5 bases). V lost 6 bases and J lost 0, with 13 bases in between. Germline V gene data show CDR1 as SGHRS and CDR2 as YFSETQ. The CDR3 has 15 residues. In DNA, the CDR3 is TGCGCCAGCATGCCCGGGGAGAGCTCCTACAATGAGCAGTTCTTC. Protein product: CASMPGESSYNEQFF.

Only a few counts were recorded for this clonotype. V gene TRBV5-1 combines with J gene TRBJ1-1; D is unresolved. Germline-derived CDR1 and CDR2 are SGHRS and YFSETQ. Trimming took 4 bases from V and 0 from J, leaving 13 bases between them. The CDR3 runs 15 residues. For the CDR3, the DNA is TGCGCCAGCAGCCCCAGATCAGGTATGAACACTGAAGCTTTCTTT. Translation: CASSPRSGMNTEAFF.

The sample holds a few counts of this clonotype. J is TRBJ2-3 and V is TRBV6-6; D possibly uses TRBD1 or TRBD2 (5 bases each). The CDR3 extends over 16 amino acids. V was cut by 6 bases and J by 4 bases, with 20 bases left in between. CDR1 and CDR2 from the germline V gene are MNHNY and SVGAGI (reference sequence). The CDR3 DNA sequence: TGTGCCAGCAGAAACCAGCCTTATAGAGGGGCAGATACGCAGTATTTT. Amino acids: CASRNQPYRGADTQYF.

The V gene is TRBV6-2 or TRBV6-3, the J gene TRBJ1-5; 7 positions agree with TRBD1. The trim removed 5 bases at V and 3 bases at J, leaving 7 bases unmatched. This CDR3 comprises 15 residues. Germline V CDR1 and CDR2: MNHEY, SVGEGT. CDR3 coding DNA: TGTGCCAGCAGTAATGGACAGGAACTCAATCAGCCCCAGCATTTT. Its translation is CASSNGQELNQPQHF.

This clonotype was picked up many times. This chain connects TRBV7-8 to TRBJ2-1; perhaps TRBD1 as D (6 bases). V was shortened by 5 bases and J by 0 bases, with 14 bases between the two germline ends. CDR1 and CDR2 (germline): SGHVS, FQNEAQ. CDR3 length: 16 residues. CDR3 region: CASSHILQGSYNEQFF. CDR3 sequence (DNA): TGTGCCAGCAGCCATATCTTACAGGGCTCCTACAATGAGCAGTTCTTC.

This clonotype was counted ten times or more. The rearrangement links TRBV5-4 to TRBJ2-1; 8 positions match TRBD2. The J segment lost 5 bases and the V segment lost 4 bases, leaving 5 bases of the junction unmatched. Germline CDR1 and CDR2: SGHNT and YYREEE (reference sequence). The CDR3 runs to 14 residues. The CDR3 spells CASSTGGGHNEQFF. The CDR3 DNA reads as TGTGCCAGCAGCACGGGGGGGGGCCACAATGAGCAGTTCTTC. The variable domain in full, completed from reference TRBV5-4 and TRBJ2-1, reads ETGVTQSPTHLIKTRGQQVTLRCSSQSGHNTVSWYQQALGQGPQFIFQYYREEENGRGNFPPRFSGLQFPNYSSELNVNALELDDSALYLCASSTGGGHNEQFFGPGTRLTVL.

This clonotype was counted only a few times. The chain couples TRBV15 to TRBJ1-1; perhaps TRBD1 as D (6 bases). Germline V lookup: CDR1 LNHNV, CDR2 YYDKDF (reference sequence). Trimming left V 2 bases short and J 8 bases short, with 18 bases between. The CDR3 extends over 15 amino acids. This chain's CDR3 is CATSRKDSNKPEAFF. DNA of the CDR3: TGTGCCACCAGCAGAAAGGACAGCAATAAACCAGAAGCTTTCTTT.

This chain's CDR3 is CASSVTSGGAINEQFF. CDR3 in DNA: TGTGCCAGCAGTGTCACTAGCGGGGGGGCCATCAATGAGCAGTTCTTC. The gene calls are TRBV27 and TRBJ2-1, with 13 bases lining up with TRBD2. There are 16 residues in the CDR3. The junction had 7 bases not matched to a gene; V was cut back by 5 bases and J by 6 bases. Germline loops: CDR1 MNHEY, CDR2 SMNVEV (reference sequence).

The chain couples TRBV20-1 to TRBJ2-4; no clear D gene. V was trimmed by 6 bases and J by 0 bases, leaving 18 bases between them. This CDR3 has 16 amino acids. Germline V gives CDR1 DFQATT, CDR2 SNEGSKA (reference sequence). The DNA of the CDR3 is TGCAGTGCGCAAAGGACGGCAGATCTAGCCAAAAACATTCAGTACTTC. It yields the protein CSAQRTADLAKNIQYF.

The CDR3 DNA reads TGTGCCAGCAGGACAGGGAGATCACCCCTCCACTTT. Translation: CASRTGRSPLHF. The gene calls are TRBV6-2 or TRBV6-3 and TRBJ1-6; 7 positions agree with TRBD1. The trim removed 6 bases at V and 10 bases at J, leaving 3 bases unmatched. There are 12 residues in the CDR3. The germline CDR1 and CDR2 sequences are MNHEY and SVGEGT.

This clonotype was seen only a few times. CDR3 coding DNA: TGTGCCAGCATCTCAACGAGGACCTTC. Encoded protein: CASISTRTF. The rearrangement links TRBV21-1 to TRBJ1-2. TRBV21-1 is recorded as a pseudogene. The CDR3 contains 9 residues.

DNA for the CDR3: TGTGCCATCACCCCAAGGGGAGGGTATGGCTACACCTTC. Translated, it gives CAITPRGGYGYTF. V is TRBV10-3 and J is TRBJ1-2; maybe TRBD1 (5 bases). The CDR3 extends over 13 amino acids. The V end was cut by 7 bases, the J end by 5 bases, with 14 bases between. The germline gives CDR1 ENHRY, CDR2 SYGVKD.

This chain joins TRBV4-3 and TRBJ1-1; the D gene is possibly TRBD1 (5 bases). V was cut by 0 bases and J by 3 bases, with 11 bases left in between. The germline CDR1 and CDR2 sequences are LGHNA and YSLEER. The length of the CDR3 is 15 residues. CDR3 amino acids: CASSQDSLRDTEAFF. The CDR3 bases are TGCGCCAGCAGCCAAGACTCCCTCAGGGACACTGAAGCTTTCTTT.

In its sample, this clonotype was seen a few times. V is TRBV7-2 and J is TRBJ2-3; 7 nucleotides agree with TRBD2. The CDR3 contains 14 residues. J lost 3 bases, V lost 8 bases, and 8 bases had no gene match. The V gene's germline CDR1 is SGHTA and CDR2 FQGNSA. The CDR3 bases are TGTGCCAGCGGACTAGGTTTGTTTACAGATACGCAGTATTTT. This sequence encodes CASGLGLFTDTQYF.

The chain joins TRBV2 to TRBJ2-2; possibly TRBD1 for D (6 bases). The CDR3 runs to 15 residues. V dropped 4 bases and J dropped 6 bases, with 15 bases sitting between them. The germline V gene has CDR1 SNHLY and CDR2 FYNNEI. As DNA, the CDR3 is TGTGCCAGCAGTGGCGAGAAGGGGGTTTCCGGGGAGCTGTTTTTT. Translation gives CASSGEKGVSGELFF.